These 8 T cell receptor beta chains came from one sample sequenced in a study of Graves' ophthalmopathy and Graves' hyperthyroidism. RNA transcripts served as template for amplifying TCR beta CDR3 sequences. HTBI primers served in a first-round RT-PCR, which a second-round multiplex PCR followed. One entry per CDR3 protein results from TCRdb running MiXCR on the multiplex PCR reads. The table lists about 210,000 distinct CDR3 sequences, 25% to 35% of them singletons. The sequenced sample consisted of peripheral blood. The receptor source for this set is a man aged 45 to 65 with Graves' ophthalmopathy.

A few counts support this clonotype. The chain carries TRBV28 and TRBJ2-7; a possible D gene is TRBD2 (6 bases). V lost 5 bases and J 6 bases, leaving 20 bases between the germline ends. Germline V CDR1 and CDR2: MDHEN, SYDVKM. The CDR3 runs 15 residues. CDR3 nucleotide sequence: TGTGCCAGCAGTGTCGGAGGGGAGACTCGGCCCGAGCAGTACTTC. Residues: CASSVGGETRPEQYF.

This clonotype came up a few times. V usage is TRBV28 and J usage is TRBJ2-5; the match to TRBD2 covers 8 bases. The CDR3 spans 16 residues. V trimming: 3 bases; J trimming: 0 bases; junction bases outside the gene matches: 6. From germline, CDR1 is MDHEN and CDR2 SYDVKM. The CDR3 region has the DNA TGTGCCAGCAGTTTTAGCACTAGCGGCTACCAAGAGACCCAGTACTTC. Encoded protein: CASSFSTSGYQETQYF.

This clonotype has a count of ten or more. V is TRBV7-2 and J is TRBJ2-4; TRBD1 matches 9 bases. V lost 1 base to trimming and J lost 6 bases; unmatched junction nucleotides: 1. Germline loops: CDR1 SGHTA, CDR2 FQGNSA. This CDR3 is built from 14 residues. Written as DNA, the CDR3 is TGTGCCAGCAGCTTAGTACAGGGGGCAAACATTCAGTACTTC. Translating it yields CASSLVQGANIQYF. Full variable domain (rest looked up from reference TRBV7-2 and TRBJ2-4): GAGVSQSPSNKVTEKGKDVELRCDPISGHTALYWYRQSLGQGLEFLIYFQGNSAPDKSGLPSDRFSAERTGGSVSTLTIQRTQQEDSAVYLCASSLVQGANIQYFGAGTRLSVL.

This clonotype was seen ten or more times. The V gene is TRBV6-1, the J gene TRBJ2-7; D is possibly TRBD2 (5 bases). V was clipped by 7 bases and J by 3 bases, with 13 bases between them. The germline CDR1 and CDR2 sequences are MNHNS and SASEGT. The CDR3 has 13 residues. CDR3: CASTRARDYEQYF. In DNA form, the CDR3 reads TGTGCCAGCACCCGGGCCCGGGACTACGAGCAGTACTTC.

The V gene is TRBV6-5, the J gene TRBJ2-5; TRBD2 matches at 11 bases. The CDR3 has 17 residues. Germline CDR1 reads MNHEY; CDR2 reads SVGAGI. The junction had 8 bases not matched to a gene; V was cut back by 0 bases and J by 5 bases. The CDR3 DNA reads TGTGCCAGCAGTTACTCGACGACTAGCGGGATAAGGGAGACCCAGTACTTC. The encoded protein is CASSYSTTSGIRETQYF.

The table lists this clonotype with many counts. In nucleotides, the CDR3 is TGTGCCAGCAGCTCTCAGCGGGGATACTACGAGCAGTACTTC. Translated: CASSSQRGYYEQYF. This chain joins TRBV7-9 and TRBJ2-7; 7 positions match TRBD2. V dropped 4 bases and J dropped 3; count of bases not matched to a gene: 6. Germline V gene data show CDR1 as SEHNR and CDR2 as FQNEAQ (reference sequence). This CDR3 has 14 amino acids.

The chain links TRBV7-2 to TRBJ2-5; 9 bases align to TRBD2. Trimming at V came to 5 bases and at J to 5 bases, leaving 9 bases not matched to a gene. The CDR3 runs to 15 residues. Germline CDR1 SGHTA, CDR2 FQGNSA. CDR3 nucleotides: TGTGCCAGCAGCCTTGGGGCGGGAGGGCCTGAGACCCAGTACTTC. Its protein is CASSLGAGGPETQYF.

This clonotype showed up many times. V is TRBV28 and J is TRBJ1-3; D gene unclear. The CDR3 extends over 15 amino acids. Trimming took off 7 bases at V and 4 bases at J, with 17 bases between the two ends. In germline, CDR1 is MDHEN, CDR2 SYDVKM. The CDR3 is CASILAADTGNTIYF. CDR3 nucleotide sequence: TGTGCCAGCATCCTAGCGGCCGATACAGGAAACACCATATATTTT.